The subject of this entry is one T cell receptor (beta chain). The data originate from a study of blood T cell repertoires in COVID-19. Study information: Italy, Spain and the United States were the sources of the convalescent and acute COVID-19 samples. Nucleic acid was either cDNA or gDNA, and it came from T cells, B-cell-depleted T cells, or PBMCs.

Source study methods: Estimation of nucleated cell counts was performed using reference gene primer amplification. TCRdb's copy holds only in-frame clones and misses some; the assay was immunoSEQ multiplex PCR. The V and J calls and clone size come from that table; D and trimming were worked out from the DNA. The sample includes 75,000 to 90,000 clones, around 92% of them seen just once. This TCR derives from a woman aged 45-60 years in a cohort sampled during active COVID-19. The source material was peripheral blood.

DNA for the CDR3: TGTGCCAGCAGCTTAACGGACAGGGGCGGGGAAGAGACCCAGTACTTC. Translated, it gives CASSLTDRGGEETQYF. This rearrangement joins TRBV11-3 to TRBJ2-5; 9 bases map to TRBD1. The CDR3 loop spans 16 amino acids. With V trimmed by 2 bases and J by 3 bases, 7 bases remained unmatched. Germline CDR1 SGHNT, CDR2 YENEEA.